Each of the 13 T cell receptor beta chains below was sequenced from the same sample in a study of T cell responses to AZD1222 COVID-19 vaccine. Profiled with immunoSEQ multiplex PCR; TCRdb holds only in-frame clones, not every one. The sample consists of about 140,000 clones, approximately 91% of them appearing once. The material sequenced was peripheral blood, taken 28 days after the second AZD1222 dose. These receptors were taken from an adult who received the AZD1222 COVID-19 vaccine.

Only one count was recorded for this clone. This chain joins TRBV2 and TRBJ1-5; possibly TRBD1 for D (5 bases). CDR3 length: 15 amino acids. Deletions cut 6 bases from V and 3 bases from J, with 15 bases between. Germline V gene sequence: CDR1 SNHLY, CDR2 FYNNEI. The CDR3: CASRLGRAINQPQHF. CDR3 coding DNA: TGTGCCAGCAGACTTGGCAGGGCAATCAATCAGCCCCAGCATTTT.

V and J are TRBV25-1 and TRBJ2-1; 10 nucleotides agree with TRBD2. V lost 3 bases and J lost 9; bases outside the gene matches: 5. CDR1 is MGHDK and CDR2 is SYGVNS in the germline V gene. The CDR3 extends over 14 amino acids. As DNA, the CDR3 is TGTGCCAGCAGTGAGGCTAGCGGGAGATCTGAGCAGTTCTTC. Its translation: CASSEASGRSEQFF. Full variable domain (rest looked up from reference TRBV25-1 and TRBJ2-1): EADIYQTPRYLVIGTGKKITLECSQTMGHDKMYWYQQDPGMELHLIHYSYGVNSTEKGDLSSESTVSRIRTEHFPLTLESARPSHTSQYLCASSEASGRSEQFFGPGTRLTVL.

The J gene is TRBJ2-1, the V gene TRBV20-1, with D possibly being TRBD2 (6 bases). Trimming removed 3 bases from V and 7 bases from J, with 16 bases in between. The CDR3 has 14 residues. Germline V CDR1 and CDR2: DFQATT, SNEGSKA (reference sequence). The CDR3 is CSASYRTTLNEQFF. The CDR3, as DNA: TGCAGTGCTAGTTACAGGACTACATTGAATGAGCAGTTCTTC.

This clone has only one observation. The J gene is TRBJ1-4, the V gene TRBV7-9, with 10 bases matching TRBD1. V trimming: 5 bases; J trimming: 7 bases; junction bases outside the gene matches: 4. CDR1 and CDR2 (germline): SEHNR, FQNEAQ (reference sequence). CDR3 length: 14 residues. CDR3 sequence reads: CASSKGQGTEKLFF. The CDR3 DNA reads TGTGCCAGCAGCAAGGGACAGGGGACTGAAAAACTGTTTTTT.

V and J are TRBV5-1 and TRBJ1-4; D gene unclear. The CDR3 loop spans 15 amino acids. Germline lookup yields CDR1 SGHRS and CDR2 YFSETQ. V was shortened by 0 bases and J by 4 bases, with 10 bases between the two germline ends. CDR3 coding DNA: TGCGCCAGCAGCTTGGGGGTCAGAGGTAATGAAAAACTGTTTTTT. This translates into CASSLGVRGNEKLFF.

CDR3 protein: CSARQGYTF. The CDR3 coding sequence is TGCAGTGCTAGACAGGGCTACACCTTC. V gene TRBV20-1 combines with J gene TRBJ1-2, with D hard to call. Germline V gene lookup returns CDR1 DFQATT and CDR2 SNEGSKA (reference sequence). There are 9 residues in the CDR3. The germline V and J ends were trimmed by 2 bases and 8 bases, with 3 bases remaining between them.

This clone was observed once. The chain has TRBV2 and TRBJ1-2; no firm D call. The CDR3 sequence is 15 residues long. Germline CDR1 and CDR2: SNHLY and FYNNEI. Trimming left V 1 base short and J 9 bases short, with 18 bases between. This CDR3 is CASSEEYGVPIRYTF. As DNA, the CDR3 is TGTGCCAGCAGTGAAGAATACGGGGTCCCTATACGCTACACCTTC. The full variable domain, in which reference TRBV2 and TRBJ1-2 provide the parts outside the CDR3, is EPEVTQTPSHQVTQMGQEVILRCVPISNHLYFYWYRQILGQKVEFLVSFYNNEISEKSEIFDDQFSVERPDGSNFTLKIRSTKLEDSAMYFCASSEEYGVPIRYTFGSGTRLTVV.

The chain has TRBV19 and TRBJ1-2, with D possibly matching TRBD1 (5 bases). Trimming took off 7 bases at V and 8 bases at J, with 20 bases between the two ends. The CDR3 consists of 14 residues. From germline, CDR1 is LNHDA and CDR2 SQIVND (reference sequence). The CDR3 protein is CASIPGTHGSGYTF. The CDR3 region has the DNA TGTGCCAGTATCCCTGGGACTCACGGGTCCGGCTACACCTTC.

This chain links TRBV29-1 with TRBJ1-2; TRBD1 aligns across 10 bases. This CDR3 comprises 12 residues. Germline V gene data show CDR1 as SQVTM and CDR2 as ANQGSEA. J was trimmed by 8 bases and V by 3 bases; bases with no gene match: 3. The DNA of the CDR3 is TGCAGCGTTGACCGGACAGGGGGAGGCTACACCTTC. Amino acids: CSVDRTGGGYTF.

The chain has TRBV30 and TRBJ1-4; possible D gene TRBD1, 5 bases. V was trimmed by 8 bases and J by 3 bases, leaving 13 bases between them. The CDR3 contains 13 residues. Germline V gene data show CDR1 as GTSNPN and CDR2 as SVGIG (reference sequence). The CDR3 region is CAGRDRPNEKLFF. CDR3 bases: TGTGCCGGCCGGGACCGTCCTAATGAAAAACTGTTTTTT.

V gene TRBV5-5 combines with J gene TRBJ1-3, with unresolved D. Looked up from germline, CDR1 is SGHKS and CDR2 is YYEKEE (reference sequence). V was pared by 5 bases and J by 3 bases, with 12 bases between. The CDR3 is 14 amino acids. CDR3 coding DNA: TGTGCCAGCAGTGTAGGGCCGGGTGGAAACACCATATATTTT. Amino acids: CASSVGPGGNTIYF. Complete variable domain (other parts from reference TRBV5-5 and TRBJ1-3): DAGVTQSPTHLIKTRGQQVTLRCSPISGHKSVSWYQQVLGQGPQFIFQYYEKEERGRGNFPDRFSARQFPNYSSELNVNALLLGDSALYLCASSVGPGGNTIYFGEGSWLTVV.

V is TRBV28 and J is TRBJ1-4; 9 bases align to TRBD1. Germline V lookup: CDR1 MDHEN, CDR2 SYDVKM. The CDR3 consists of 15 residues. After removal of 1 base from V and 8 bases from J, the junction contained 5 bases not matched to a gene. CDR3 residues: CASSLLGTGREKLFF. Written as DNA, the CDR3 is TGTGCCAGCAGTTTATTGGGGACAGGGAGAGAAAAACTGTTTTTT.

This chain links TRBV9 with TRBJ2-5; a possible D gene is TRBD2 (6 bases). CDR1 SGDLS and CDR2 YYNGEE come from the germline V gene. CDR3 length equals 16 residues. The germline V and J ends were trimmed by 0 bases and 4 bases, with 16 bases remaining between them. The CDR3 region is CASSVAPRGSAETQYF. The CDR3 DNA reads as TGTGCCAGCAGCGTAGCCCCTCGGGGGAGTGCAGAGACCCAGTACTTC.